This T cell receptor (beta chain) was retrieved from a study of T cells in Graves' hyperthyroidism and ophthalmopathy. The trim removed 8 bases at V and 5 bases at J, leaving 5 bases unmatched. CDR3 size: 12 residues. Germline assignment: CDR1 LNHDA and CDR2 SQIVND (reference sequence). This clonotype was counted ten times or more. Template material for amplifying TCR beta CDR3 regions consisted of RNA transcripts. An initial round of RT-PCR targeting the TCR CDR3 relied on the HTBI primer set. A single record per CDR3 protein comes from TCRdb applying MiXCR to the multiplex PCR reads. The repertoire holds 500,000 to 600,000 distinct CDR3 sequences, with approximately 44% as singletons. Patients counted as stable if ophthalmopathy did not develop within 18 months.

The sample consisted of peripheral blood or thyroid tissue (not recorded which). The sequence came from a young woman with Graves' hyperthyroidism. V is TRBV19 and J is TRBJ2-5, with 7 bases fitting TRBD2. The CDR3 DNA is TGTGCCAGTTCGGCGGGAGCGGAGACCCAGTACTTC. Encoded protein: CASSAGAETQYF.